This is a list of T cell receptor beta chains from one sample in a study of T cell changes during pregnancy in multiple sclerosis. Repertoires were generated with immunoSEQ multiplex PCR, while TCRdb's copy carries only in-frame clones and drops some. The sample consists of some 70,000 clones, around nine tenths of them appearing once. The sample in question was peripheral blood, obtained in the third trimester of pregnancy. The receptor set was obtained from a female donor with multiple sclerosis, enrolled in a pregnancy study. Both conserved end residues are part of each CDR3. D genes are given only for firm matches. Clone size appears in some rows only: once, few, many, or a class for an expanded clone.

D gene	J gene	clone size	V gene	CDR3 protein	CDR3 DNA
.	TRBJ1-2	.	TRBV5-4	CASSLNSPYGYTF	TGTGCCAGCAGCTTGAACAGTCCCTATGGCTACACCTTC
.	TRBJ2-3	.	TRBV4-1	CASSQQQGPDTQYF	TGCGCCAGCAGCCAACAACAGGGTCCAGATACGCAGTATTTT
.	TRBJ2-7	.	TRBV7-9	CASETWGEYEQYF	TGTGCCAGCGAAACTTGGGGGGAATACGAGCAGTACTTC
.	TRBJ2-2	.	TRBV6-1	CATRYRANTGELFF	TGTGCCACCCGATACAGGGCGAACACCGGGGAGCTGTTTTTT
TRBD1	TRBJ1-1	.	TRBV7-2	CASSSTGFTEAFF	TGTGCCAGCAGCTCGACAGGGTTCACTGAAGCTTTCTTT
TRBD1	TRBJ1-1	.	TRBV7-9	CASSPSTGGPTEAFF	TGTGCCAGCAGCCCCTCGACAGGGGGCCCCACTGAAGCTTTCTTT
.	TRBJ2-3	once	TRBV5-1	CASSSASRGITDTQYF	TGCGCCAGCAGCTCTGCTTCCCGCGGGATCACAGATACGCAGTATTTT
.	TRBJ1-6	once	TRBV4-3	CASSQVGDSPLHF	TGCGCCAGCAGCCAAGTCGGGGATTCACCCCTCCACTTT
.	TRBJ2-7	.	TRBV6-1	CASSGGRNINYEQYF	TGTGCCAGCAGCGGAGGGCGGAACATCAACTACGAGCAGTACTTC
.	TRBJ2-3	.	TRBV6-6	CASSSVPTSDTQYF	TGTGCCAGCAGTTCCGTCCCGACATCAGATACGCAGTATTTT
.	TRBJ2-2	.	TRBV7-8	CASSLAGGRVGELFF	TGTGCCAGCAGCTTAGCCGGGGGAAGGGTCGGGGAGCTGTTTTTT
TRBD2	TRBJ2-7	.	TRBV27	CASRQEASGAYEQYF	TGTGCCAGCAGACAAGAGGCTAGCGGCGCCTACGAGCAGTACTTC
.	TRBJ2-7	.	TRBV5-4	CASSRENSYEQYF	TGTGCCAGCAGCCGGGAGAATTCCTACGAGCAGTACTTC
TRBD2	TRBJ2-5	.	TRBV4-1	CASSRNLAVQETQYF	TGCGCCAGCAGCCGAAACCTAGCGGTTCAAGAGACCCAGTACTTC
TRBD1	TRBJ1-2	.	TRBV15	CATSRPLTGVGVTF	TGTGCCACCAGCAGACCTTTAACAGGGGTAGGGGTTACCTTC
.	TRBJ2-1	.	TRBV11-3	CASSLGGGSSYNEQFF	TGTGCCAGCAGCTTGGGAGGGGGGAGCTCCTACAATGAGCAGTTCTTC
.	TRBJ1-2	.	TRBV7-9	CASSLGAGNGYTF	TGTGCCAGCAGCTTAGGTGCGGGGAACGGCTACACCTTC
TRBD1	TRBJ1-1	.	TRBV28	CASTQGQGNTEAFF	TGTGCCAGCACCCAAGGACAGGGGAACACTGAAGCTTTCTTT
.	TRBJ2-1	once	TRBV2	CASSRVTPYNEQFF	TGTGCCAGCAGCAGGGTTACGCCCTACAATGAGCAGTTCTTC
TRBD2	TRBJ2-5	once	TRBV19	CASSFRLAIGETQYF	TGTGCCAGTAGTTTCAGACTAGCGATAGGGGAGACCCAGTACTTC
TRBD1	TRBJ2-4	once	TRBV7-9	CASSLYQTGVSKNIQYF	TGTGCCAGCAGCTTATATCAGACAGGGGTGTCCAAAAACATTCAGTACTTC
.	TRBJ2-2	once	TRBV4-3	CASSQGLGVRELFF	TGCGCCAGCAGCCAAGGTCTGGGAGTCAGGGAGCTGTTTTTT
TRBD1	TRBJ1-2	.	TRBV6-5	CASRADRGFGYTF	TGTGCCAGCAGGGCCGACAGGGGCTTTGGCTACACCTTC
.	TRBJ1-1	.	TRBV4-2	CASSRKTLEGGAQGSEAFF	TGTGCCAGCAGCCGGAAAACTCTAGAGGGGGGGGCCCAGGGCAGTGAAGCTTTCTTT
.	TRBJ2-2	.	TRBV28	CASRWAVNTGELFF	TGTGCCAGCAGGTGGGCAGTGAACACCGGGGAGCTGTTTTTT
TRBD1	TRBJ1-2	.	TRBV4-3	CASSPRDRFDYGYTF	TGCGCCAGCAGCCCCCGGGACAGGTTTGACTATGGCTACACCTTC
.	TRBJ1-1	.	TRBV7-2	CASSPRPTGNTEAFF	TGTGCCAGCAGCCCCAGACCGACAGGGAACACTGAAGCTTTCTTT
TRBD1	TRBJ1-2	.	TRBV9	CASSPSGQGLAYGYTF	TGTGCCAGCAGCCCATCGGGACAGGGGCTTGCCTATGGCTACACCTTC
.	TRBJ1-1	.	TRBV9	CASSVKSGTEAFF	TGTGCCAGCAGCGTAAAATCGGGGACTGAAGCTTTCTTT
.	TRBJ1-1	.	TRBV11-1	CASSSVGRRLEAFF	TGTGCCAGCAGCTCCGTGGGGCGTAGGCTTGAAGCTTTCTTT
TRBD1	TRBJ1-5	few	TRBV7-9	CASSTTGEGNQPQHF	TGTGCCAGCAGCACGACAGGGGAGGGCAATCAGCCCCAGCATTTT
.	TRBJ1-1	.	TRBV9	CASSVDGRNTEAFF	TGTGCCAGCAGCGTAGACGGGAGGAACACTGAAGCTTTCTTT
TRBD1	TRBJ1-2	.	TRBV4-3	CASSQLGQDIYGYTF	TGCGCCAGCAGCCAACTGGGACAGGATATCTATGGCTACACCTTC
TRBD2	TRBJ2-3	.	TRBV18	CASSPPVLRGIDTQYF	TGTGCCAGCTCACCACCCGTCTTGCGGGGGATAGATACGCAGTATTTT
.	TRBJ1-5	.	TRBV12-5	CASVNGSQGGIQPQHF	TGTGCTAGTGTTAATGGTAGCCAGGGAGGAATCCAGCCCCAGCATTTT
.	TRBJ1-2	.	TRBV6-5	CASSFEATLPYGYTF	TGTGCCAGCAGTTTCGAGGCAACCCTACCCTATGGCTACACCTTC
.	TRBJ1-3	.	TRBV21-1	CASSKAGGVPSSGNTIYF	TGTGCCAGCAGCAAAGCTGGGGGGGTCCCGAGCTCTGGAAACACCATATATTTT
TRBD2	TRBJ2-1	.	TRBV11-1	CASSLTGSGRYEQFF	TGTGCCAGCAGCTTAACGGGTAGCGGGAGATATGAGCAGTTCTTC
TRBD2	TRBJ2-2	.	TRBV5-6	CASSLLAGGQPGELFF	TGTGCCAGCAGCTTATTAGCGGGGGGGCAACCCGGGGAGCTGTTTTTT
.	TRBJ2-7	.	TRBV4-1	CASSQGAFETFSYEQYF	TGCGCCAGCAGCCAAGGCGCCTTCGAGACTTTCTCCTACGAGCAGTACTTC
.	TRBJ2-2	once	TRBV10-2	CASTILTTGTPGELFF	TGCGCCAGCACCATTTTAACTACAGGGACCCCCGGGGAGCTGTTTTTT
.	TRBJ1-4	.	TRBV29-1	CSVYGENEKLFF	TGCAGCGTTTACGGGGAGAATGAAAAACTGTTTTTT
TRBD2	TRBJ2-3	.	TRBV6-5	CASSLRREVTQYF	TGTGCCAGCAGTCTCCGGCGGGAGGTAACGCAGTATTTT
TRBD2	TRBJ2-7	.	TRBV11-2	CASSLGLGGVSYEQYF	TGTGCCAGCAGCTTAGGTCTGGGGGGGGTCTCCTACGAGCAGTACTTC
.	TRBJ1-1	.	TRBV2	CASGTPGDTEAFF	TGTGCCAGCGGAACTCCAGGGGACACTGAAGCTTTCTTT
.	TRBJ2-5	.	TRBV5-1	CASSLASVQETQYF	TGCGCCAGCAGCTTGGCGTCCGTCCAAGAGACCCAGTACTTC
TRBD1	TRBJ1-2	.	TRBV10-3	CAISDGQGGYTF	TGTGCCATCAGTGACGGACAGGGCGGCTACACCTTC
.	TRBJ2-5	.	TRBV9	CASSGIGGRAGETQYF	TGTGCCAGCAGCGGAATAGGGGGGAGGGCCGGTGAGACCCAGTACTTC
.	TRBJ1-1	.	TRBV9	CASSVDFGVGNTEAFF	TGTGCCAGCAGCGTAGATTTCGGGGTCGGGAACACTGAAGCTTTCTTT
TRBD2	TRBJ2-5	.	TRBV19	CASSRLAGGQETQYF	TGTGCCAGTAGTAGGCTAGCGGGAGGCCAAGAGACCCAGTACTTC
.	TRBJ1-5	.	TRBV5-4	CASSFGGDGQPQHF	TGTGCCAGCAGCTTTGGAGGAGACGGGCAGCCCCAGCATTTT
.	TRBJ1-1	few	TRBV5-1	CASSLGVNTEAFF	TGCGCCAGCAGCTTGGGAGTGAACACTGAAGCTTTCTTT
TRBD2	TRBJ2-5	.	TRBV14	CASSHRTSGGAGETQYF	TGTGCCAGCAGCCACCGGACTAGCGGGGGGGCCGGAGAGACCCAGTACTTC
.	TRBJ2-2	.	TRBV7-2	CASSLDRVGNTGELFF	TGTGCCAGCAGCTTAGATCGGGTTGGGAACACCGGGGAGCTGTTTTTT